This T cell receptor beta chain was documented in a study of T-cell memory formation after mild COVID-19. The study's findings and limits: Largely, contracting CD4+ clones fell within CM and EM, and contracting CD8+ clones within EMRA.

The CDR3 runs 14 residues. Germline-derived CDR1 and CDR2 are SGHNT and YENEEA. Deletions cut 0 bases from V and 5 bases from J, with 10 bases between. Of note for this clonotype: Antigen unknown.

TCRdb passed the 5' RACE reads through MiXCR, listing each CDR3 protein once. This sample has about 340,000 distinct CDR3 sequences, with roughly 15% found just once. The sequencing sample was made of PBMCs or a T cell subset sorted from them (not recorded which). This receptor was identified in a man aged 18 to 30 who had mild COVID-19 (a few samples of this study predate the infection). Cell type and time point are not known. The chain joins TRBV11-3 to TRBJ2-5; no definite D call. CDR3: CASSLDGAGETQYF. In nucleotides, the CDR3 is TGTGCCAGCAGCTTAGACGGCGCCGGGGAGACCCAGTACTTC.